These 11 T cell receptor beta chains were all obtained from the same sample, sequenced in a study of T cell repertoires in cytomegalovirus infection. TCRdb re-derived calls from the reads in MiXCR, one entry per CDR3 protein. The repertoire holds 600,000 to 800,000 distinct CDR3 sequences, with around 24% as singletons. Source material: CD8+ T cells from PBMCs. Receptors were obtained from a human donor in good health (CMV status not recorded). Some clones in this sample may be carry-over from other donors' samples.

There are a few counts of this clonotype. Germline and junction disagree at one end, which may indicate a read error. The genes are TRBV20-1 and TRBJ2-7; no clear D gene. The CDR3 is 13 amino acids. Germline CDR1 is DFQATT and CDR2 is SNEGSKA (reference sequence). The CDR3 region is CSAREAAAYEQYF. CDR3 DNA sequence: TGCAGTGCCAGAGAAGCTGCAGCCTACGAGCAGTACTTC.

V and J are TRBV19 and TRBJ1-1; D gene unclear. This CDR3 contains 13 residues. In germline, CDR1 is LNHDA, CDR2 SQIVND (reference sequence). The V gene lost 3 bases and the J gene lost 5 bases, with 10 bases spanning the gap. Here the CDR3 DNA reads TGTGCCAGTAGTATCGGGATGTGGACTGAAGCTTTCTTT. This sequence encodes CASSIGMWTEAFF.

The V gene is TRBV19, the J gene TRBJ1-5; perhaps TRBD1 as D (5 bases). Trimming stripped 7 bases from V and 4 bases from J, with 17 bases between. The germline V gene has CDR1 LNHDA and CDR2 SQIVND (reference sequence). The CDR3 is 15 residues long. CDR3 in DNA: TGTGCCAGTACACCGGGACTATCCTTGAATCAGCCCCAGCATTTT. Translation: CASTPGLSLNQPQHF.

This clonotype came up a few times. This chain connects TRBV28 to TRBJ1-4; D might be TRBD1 (5 bases). CDR3 length: 14 amino acids. V was trimmed by 8 bases and J by 3 bases, leaving 13 bases between them. Germline V gene lookup returns CDR1 MDHEN and CDR2 SYDVKM. The CDR3 loop is CASGGVGSNEKLFF. DNA for the CDR3: TGTGCCAGCGGGGGAGTGGGTTCTAATGAAAAACTGTTTTTT. The variable domain in full, with the rest retrieved from reference TRBV28 and TRBJ1-4, is DVKVTQSSRYLVKRTGEKVFLECVQDMDHENMFWYRQDPGLGLRLIYFSYDVKMKEKGDIPEGYSVSREKKERFSLILESASTNQTSMYLCASGGVGSNEKLFFGSGTQLSVL.

With regard to this clonotype: An end of the junction does not agree with germline; a read error may underlie this. The chain has TRBV6-2 or TRBV6-3 and TRBJ2-5; TRBD2 matches at 10 bases. The CDR3 has 16 amino acids. CDR1 is MNHEY and CDR2 is SVGEGT in the germline V gene. The CDR3 coding sequence is TGTGCCAGCAATTACTCGGAGACTAGCGGGTGGGAGACCCAGTACTTC. It is translated as CASNYSETSGWETQYF.

This clonotype was counted ten times or more. V is TRBV7-2 and J is TRBJ1-2; possibly TRBD1 for D (5 bases). The CDR3 has 17 amino acids. V lost 3 bases, J lost 2 bases, and 19 bases lay in between. Germline V gives CDR1 SGHTA, CDR2 FQGNSA. CDR3 residues: CASSFALGLRGNYGYTF. The CDR3 region has the DNA TGTGCCAGCAGCTTCGCGTTAGGGCTCCGGGGCAACTATGGCTACACCTTC.

This chain connects TRBV12-5 to TRBJ2-3; D tentatively reads TRBD1 or TRBD2 (5 bases each). V lost 5 bases and J 0 bases, leaving 12 bases between the germline ends. The germline gives CDR1 LGHNT, CDR2 FRNRAP. The CDR3 contains 15 residues. The CDR3 DNA reads as TGTGCTAGTGGTAAACCCGGGACGAGCACAGATACGCAGTATTTT. This codes for CASGKPGTSTDTQYF. The full variable domain, in which reference TRBV12-5 and TRBJ2-3 provide the parts outside the CDR3, is DARVTQTPRHKVTEMGQEVTMRCQPILGHNTVFWYRQTMMQGLELLAYFRNRAPLDDSGMPKDRFSAEMPDATLATLKIQPSEPRDSAVYFCASGKPGTSTDTQYFGPGTRLTVL.

There are many counts of this clonotype. This chain uses TRBV7-8 with TRBJ2-2; 8 bases are shared with TRBD1. Trimming removed 3 bases from V and 3 bases from J; junction bases left unmatched: 9. This CDR3 has 17 amino acids. Per the germline V gene, CDR1 is SGHVS and CDR2 is FQNEAQ. The CDR3 nucleotides read TGTGCCAGCAGCTTCCACTCGGACAGGGAAGACACCGGGGAGCTGTTTTTT. This sequence encodes CASSFHSDREDTGELFF. Full variable domain (outside the CDR3, taken from reference TRBV7-8 and TRBJ2-2): GAGVSQSPRYKVAKRGQDVALRCDPISGHVSLFWYQQALGQGPEFLTYFQNEAQLDKSGLPSDRFFAERPEGSVSTLKIQRTQQEDSAVYLCASSFHSDREDTGELFFGEGSRLTVL.

This clonotype was found a few times. This chain joins TRBV29-1 and TRBJ1-2; TRBD1 agrees at 7 bases. This CDR3 has 13 amino acids. Germline CDR1 reads SQVTM; CDR2 reads ANQGSEA. With V trimmed by 0 bases and J by 8 bases, 6 bases remained unmatched. The CDR3 sequence is CSVEDQQGPGYTF. CDR3 nucleotides: TGCAGCGTTGAAGATCAACAGGGGCCCGGCTACACCTTC. Together with reference TRBV29-1 and TRBJ1-2, the CDR3 gives the full variable domain: SAVISQKPSRDICQRGTSLTIQCQVDSQVTMMFWYRQQPGQSLTLIATANQGSEATYESGFVIDKFPISRPNLTFSTLTVSNMSPEDSSIYLCSVEDQQGPGYTFGSGTRLTVV.

This clonotype was counted only a few times. The gene calls are TRBV4-3 and TRBJ2-2; D is undetermined. The V and J ends lost 0 bases and 6 bases respectively, with 11 bases between them. The CDR3 is 15 amino acids. Germline CDR1 LGHNA, CDR2 YSLEER. CDR3 bases: TGCGCCAGCAGCCAAGACGCCAGACCTCCCGGGGAGCTGTTTTTT. Protein product: CASSQDARPPGELFF.

This clonotype has a count of ten or more. CDR3 protein: CASNNQGGYYEQYF. DNA of the CDR3: TGTGCCAGCAACAACCAAGGGGGGTACTACGAGCAGTACTTC. This chain uses TRBV6-1 with TRBJ2-7; D might be TRBD1 or TRBD2, each matching 6 bases. The V and J ends lost 7 bases and 3 bases respectively, with 16 bases between them. Germline CDR1 is MNHNS and CDR2 is SASEGT. This CDR3 has 14 amino acids.